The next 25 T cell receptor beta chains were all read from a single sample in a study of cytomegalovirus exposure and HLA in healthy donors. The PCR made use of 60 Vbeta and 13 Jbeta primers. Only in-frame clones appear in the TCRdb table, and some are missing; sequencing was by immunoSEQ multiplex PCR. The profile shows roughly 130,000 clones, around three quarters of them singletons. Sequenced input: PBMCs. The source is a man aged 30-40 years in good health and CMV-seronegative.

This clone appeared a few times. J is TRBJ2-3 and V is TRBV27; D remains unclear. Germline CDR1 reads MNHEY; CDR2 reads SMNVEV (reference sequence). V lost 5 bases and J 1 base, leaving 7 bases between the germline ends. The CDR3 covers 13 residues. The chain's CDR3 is CASSHGRTDTQYF. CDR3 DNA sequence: TGTGCCAGCAGTCACGGTCGCACAGATACGCAGTATTTT.

CDR3: CASSLGTSGSSYNEQFF. CDR3 DNA sequence: TGCGCCAGCAGCCTCGGGACTAGCGGGAGCTCCTACAATGAGCAGTTCTTC. J is TRBJ2-1 and V is TRBV5-1, with 14 bases fitting TRBD2. J was trimmed by 0 bases and V by 4 bases; bases with no gene match: 3. The CDR3 runs to 17 residues. Per germline, CDR1 SGHRS and CDR2 YFSETQ.

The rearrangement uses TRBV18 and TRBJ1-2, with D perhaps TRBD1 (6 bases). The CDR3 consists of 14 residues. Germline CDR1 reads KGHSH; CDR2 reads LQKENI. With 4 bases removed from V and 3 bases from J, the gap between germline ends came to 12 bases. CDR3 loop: CASSQSPGDYGYTF. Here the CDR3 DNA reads TGTGCCAGCTCACAGAGTCCAGGGGACTATGGCTACACCTTC. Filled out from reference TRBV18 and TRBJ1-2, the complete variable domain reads NAGVMQNPRHLVRRRGQEARLRCSPMKGHSHVYWYRQLPEEGLKFMVYLQKENIIDESGMPKERFSAEFPKEGPSILRIQQVVRGDSAAYFCASSQSPGDYGYTFGSGTRLTVV.

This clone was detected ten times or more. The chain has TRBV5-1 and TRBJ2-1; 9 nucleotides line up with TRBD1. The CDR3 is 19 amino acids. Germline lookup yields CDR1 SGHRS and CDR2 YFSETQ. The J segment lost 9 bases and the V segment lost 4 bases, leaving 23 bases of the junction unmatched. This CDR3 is CASSVPVGTPGQGLSEQFF. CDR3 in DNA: TGCGCCAGCAGCGTCCCTGTGGGGACACCCGGACAGGGGTTGAGTGAGCAGTTCTTC.

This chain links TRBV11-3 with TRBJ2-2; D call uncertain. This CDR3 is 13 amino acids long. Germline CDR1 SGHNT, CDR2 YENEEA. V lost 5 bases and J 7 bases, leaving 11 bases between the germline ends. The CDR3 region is CASSKTRDGELFF. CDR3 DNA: TGTGCCAGCAGCAAAACGAGAGACGGGGAGCTGTTTTTT.

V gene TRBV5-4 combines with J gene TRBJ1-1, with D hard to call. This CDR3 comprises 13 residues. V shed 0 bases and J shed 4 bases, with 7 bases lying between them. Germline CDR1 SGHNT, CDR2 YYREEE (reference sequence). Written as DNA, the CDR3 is TGTGCCAGCAGCTTGGCCCAGGCCACTGAAGCTTTCTTT. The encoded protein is CASSLAQATEAFF.

The CDR3 DNA follows: TGTGCCAGCAGTTTAGTGACTTCTGAAGCTTTCTTT. Translated, it gives CASSLVTSEAFF. J is TRBJ1-1 and V is TRBV28; D gene ambiguous. The germline CDR1 and CDR2 sequences are MDHEN and SYDVKM. The CDR3 has 12 residues. Trimming left V 2 bases short and J 6 bases short, with 7 bases between.

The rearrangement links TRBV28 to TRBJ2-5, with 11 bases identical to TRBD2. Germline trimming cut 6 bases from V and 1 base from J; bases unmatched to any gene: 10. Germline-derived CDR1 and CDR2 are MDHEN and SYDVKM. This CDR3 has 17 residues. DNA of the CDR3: TGTGCCAGCAGCTCGCTAGCGGGGGGCTCGAGCCAAGAGACCCAGTACTTC. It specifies CASSSLAGGSSQETQYF.

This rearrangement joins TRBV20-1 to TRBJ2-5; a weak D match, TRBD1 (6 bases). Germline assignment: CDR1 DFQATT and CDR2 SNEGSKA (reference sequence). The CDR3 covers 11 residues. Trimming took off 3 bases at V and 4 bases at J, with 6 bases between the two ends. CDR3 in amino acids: CSARGAETQYF. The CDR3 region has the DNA TGCAGTGCTAGGGGGGCAGAGACCCAGTACTTC.

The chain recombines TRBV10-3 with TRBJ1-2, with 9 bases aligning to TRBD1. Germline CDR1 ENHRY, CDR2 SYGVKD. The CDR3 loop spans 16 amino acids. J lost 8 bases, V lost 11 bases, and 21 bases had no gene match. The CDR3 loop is CASTTPPGQGNRGYTF. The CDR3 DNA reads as TGTGCCTCTACTACGCCCCCAGGACAGGGGAATAGGGGCTACACCTTC.

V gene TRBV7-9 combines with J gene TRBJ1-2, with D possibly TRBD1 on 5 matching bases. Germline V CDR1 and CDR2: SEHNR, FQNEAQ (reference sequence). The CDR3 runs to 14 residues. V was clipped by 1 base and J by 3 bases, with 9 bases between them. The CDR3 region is CASSLVGEDYGYTF. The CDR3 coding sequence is TGTGCCAGCAGCTTAGTAGGGGAGGACTATGGCTACACCTTC.

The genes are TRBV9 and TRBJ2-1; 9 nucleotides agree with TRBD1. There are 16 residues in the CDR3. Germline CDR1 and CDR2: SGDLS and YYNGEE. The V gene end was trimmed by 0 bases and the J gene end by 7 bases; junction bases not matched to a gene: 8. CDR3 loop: CASSVGGGQGVNEQFF. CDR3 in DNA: TGTGCCAGCAGCGTAGGGGGGGGACAGGGAGTGAATGAGCAGTTCTTC.

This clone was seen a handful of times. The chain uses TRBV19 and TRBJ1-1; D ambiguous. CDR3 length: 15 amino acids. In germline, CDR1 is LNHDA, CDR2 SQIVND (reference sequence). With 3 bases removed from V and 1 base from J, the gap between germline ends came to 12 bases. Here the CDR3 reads CASSIPRSENTEAFF. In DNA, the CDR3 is TGTGCCAGTAGTATCCCCCGGTCTGAGAACACTGAAGCTTTCTTT.

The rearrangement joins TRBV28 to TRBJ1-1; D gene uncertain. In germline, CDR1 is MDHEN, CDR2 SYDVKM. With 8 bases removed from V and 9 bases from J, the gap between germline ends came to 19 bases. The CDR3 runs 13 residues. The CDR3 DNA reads TGTGCCAGCTTACCAGACCCTGGTAGCAAAGCTTTCTTT. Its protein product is CASLPDPGSKAFF.

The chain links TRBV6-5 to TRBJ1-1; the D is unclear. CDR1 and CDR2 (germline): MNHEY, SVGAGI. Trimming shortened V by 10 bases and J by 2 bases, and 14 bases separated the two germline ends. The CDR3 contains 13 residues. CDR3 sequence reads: CATRRAVNTEAFF. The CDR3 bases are TGTGCCACCAGGCGGGCAGTTAACACTGAAGCTTTCTTT.

DNA of the CDR3: TGCGCCAGCAGCTCGGGGAGCTCCTACGAGCAGTACTTC. Encoded protein: CASSSGSSYEQYF. V is TRBV4-1 and J is TRBJ2-7, with a tentative D call TRBD2 (5 bases). Trimming shortened V by 5 bases and J by 0 bases, and 8 bases separated the two germline ends. Germline CDR1 reads MGHRA; CDR2 reads YSYEKL. This CDR3 contains 13 residues.

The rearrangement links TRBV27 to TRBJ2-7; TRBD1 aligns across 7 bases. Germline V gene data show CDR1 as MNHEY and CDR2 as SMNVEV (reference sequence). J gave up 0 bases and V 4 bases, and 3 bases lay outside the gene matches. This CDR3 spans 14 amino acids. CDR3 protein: CASSSDRASYEQYF. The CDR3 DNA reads TGTGCCAGCAGTTCCGACAGGGCCTCCTACGAGCAGTACTTC.

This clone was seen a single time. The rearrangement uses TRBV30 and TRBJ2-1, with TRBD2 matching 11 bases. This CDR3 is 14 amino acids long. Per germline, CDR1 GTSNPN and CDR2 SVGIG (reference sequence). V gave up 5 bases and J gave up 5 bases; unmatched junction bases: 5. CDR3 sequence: CAWGTSGGNNEQFF. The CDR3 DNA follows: TGTGCCTGGGGGACTAGCGGAGGAAACAATGAGCAGTTCTTC.

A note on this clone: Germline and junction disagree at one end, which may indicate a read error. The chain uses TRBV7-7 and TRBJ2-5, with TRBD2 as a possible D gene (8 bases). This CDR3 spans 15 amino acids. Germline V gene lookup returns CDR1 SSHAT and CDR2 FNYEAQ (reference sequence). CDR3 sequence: CASSLAGTDQETQYF. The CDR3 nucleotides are TGTGCTAGCAGCTTAGCGGGGACAGACCAAGAGACCCAGTACTTC.

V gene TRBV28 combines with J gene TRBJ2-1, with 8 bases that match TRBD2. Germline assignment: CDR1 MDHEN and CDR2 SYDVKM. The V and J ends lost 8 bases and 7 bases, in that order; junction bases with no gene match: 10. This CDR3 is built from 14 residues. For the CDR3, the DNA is TGTGCCAGCCGGTCGGGAGGGCCCGGTAATGAGCAGTTCTTC. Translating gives CASRSGGPGNEQFF. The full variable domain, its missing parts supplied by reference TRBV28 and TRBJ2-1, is DVKVTQSSRYLVKRTGEKVFLECVQDMDHENMFWYRQDPGLGLRLIYFSYDVKMKEKGDIPEGYSVSREKKERFSLILESASTNQTSMYLCASRSGGPGNEQFFGPGTRLTVL.

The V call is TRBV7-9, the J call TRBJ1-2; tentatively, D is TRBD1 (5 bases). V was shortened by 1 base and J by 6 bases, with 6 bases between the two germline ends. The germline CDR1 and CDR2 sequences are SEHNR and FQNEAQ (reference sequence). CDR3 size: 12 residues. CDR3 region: CASSLEGDGYTF. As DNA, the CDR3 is TGTGCCAGCAGCTTAGAAGGGGATGGCTACACCTTC.

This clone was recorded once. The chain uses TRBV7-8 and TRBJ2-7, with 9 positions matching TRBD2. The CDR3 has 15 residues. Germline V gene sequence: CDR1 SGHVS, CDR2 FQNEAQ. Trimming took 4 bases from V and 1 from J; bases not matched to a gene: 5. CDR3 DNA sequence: TGTGCCAGCAGCTATTCTAGCGGGACATCCTACGAGCAGTACTTC. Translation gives CASSYSSGTSYEQYF.

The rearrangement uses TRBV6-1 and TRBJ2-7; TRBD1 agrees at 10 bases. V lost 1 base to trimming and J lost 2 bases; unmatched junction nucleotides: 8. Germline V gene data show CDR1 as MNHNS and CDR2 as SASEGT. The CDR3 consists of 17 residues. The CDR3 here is CASSEGMGTGVPYEQYF. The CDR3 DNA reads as TGTGCCAGCAGTGAAGGGATGGGGACAGGGGTCCCCTACGAGCAGTACTTC.

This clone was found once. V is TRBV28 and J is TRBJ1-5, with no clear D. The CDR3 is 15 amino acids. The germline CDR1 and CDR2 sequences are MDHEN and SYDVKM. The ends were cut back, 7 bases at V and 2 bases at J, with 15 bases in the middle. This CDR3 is CASIPTKWGNQPQHF. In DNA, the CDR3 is TGTGCCAGCATTCCGACTAAATGGGGCAATCAGCCCCAGCATTTT.

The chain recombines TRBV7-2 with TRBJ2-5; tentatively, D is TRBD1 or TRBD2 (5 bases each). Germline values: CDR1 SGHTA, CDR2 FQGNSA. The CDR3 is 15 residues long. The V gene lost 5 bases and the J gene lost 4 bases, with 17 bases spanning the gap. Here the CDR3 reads CASSLEGRWVETQYF. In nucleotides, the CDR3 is TGTGCCAGCAGCCTAGAGGGGCGGTGGGTAGAGACCCAGTACTTC.